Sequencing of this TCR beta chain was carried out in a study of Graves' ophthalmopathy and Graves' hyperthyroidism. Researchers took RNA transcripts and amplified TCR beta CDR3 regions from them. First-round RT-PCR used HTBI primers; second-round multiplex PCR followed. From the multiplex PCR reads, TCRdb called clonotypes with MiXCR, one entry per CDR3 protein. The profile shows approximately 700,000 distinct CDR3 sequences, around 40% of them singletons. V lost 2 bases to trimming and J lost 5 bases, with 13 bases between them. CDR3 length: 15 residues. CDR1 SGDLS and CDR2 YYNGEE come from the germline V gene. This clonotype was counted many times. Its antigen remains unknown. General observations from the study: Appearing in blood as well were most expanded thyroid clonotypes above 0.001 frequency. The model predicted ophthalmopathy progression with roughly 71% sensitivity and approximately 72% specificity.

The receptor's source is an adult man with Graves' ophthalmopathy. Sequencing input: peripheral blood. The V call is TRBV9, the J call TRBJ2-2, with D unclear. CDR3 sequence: CASSVQPVWTGELFF. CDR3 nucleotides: TGTGCCAGCAGCGTGCAACCCGTTTGGACCGGGGAGCTGTTTTTT.